A selection of T cell receptor beta chains follows, all from one sample in a study of shared clonotypes between healthy human individuals. The data were produced by immunoSEQ multiplex PCR, yet TCRdb's version contains in-frame clones alone and is incomplete. This table has roughly 2 million clones, roughly 95% appearing once. Material for sequencing was naive CD4+ T cells sorted from blood. All receptors derive from a man between 18 and 35 years old in good health. CDR3s include the opening cysteine and the closing phenylalanine or tryptophan. The D gene is left open where the match is weak. Only part of the rows carry a size: once, few, many, or a class if the clone is expanded.

d_call	v_call	clone_size	j_call	cdr3_aa	cdr3_nt
NA	TRBV27	NA	TRBJ2-1	CASRDRAGYNEQFF	TGTGCCAGCCGAGACAGGGCGGGGTACAATGAGCAGTTCTTC
TRBD2	TRBV10-3	NA	TRBJ2-7	CAISEWGTSGPNEQYF	TGTGCCATCAGTGAGTGGGGGACTAGCGGCCCCAACGAGCAGTACTTC
NA	TRBV2	NA	TRBJ1-2	CASSGRGRAPDGYTF	TGTGCCAGCAGTGGCCGAGGCAGGGCCCCTGATGGCTACACCTTC
TRBD2	TRBV5-1	once	TRBJ2-7	CASSLVPGGQYEQYF	TGCGCCAGCAGCTTGGTTCCGGGAGGGCAATACGAGCAGTACTTC
TRBD1	TRBV5-1	NA	TRBJ2-7	CASRERDRSSYEQYF	TGCGCCAGCAGGGAGAGGGACAGGAGCTCCTACGAGCAGTACTTC
TRBD1	TRBV9	NA	TRBJ2-5	CASSVSRGQGWETQYF	TGTGCCAGCAGCGTGAGCCGGGGACAGGGTTGGGAGACCCAGTACTTC
NA	TRBV10-3	NA	TRBJ2-2	CAISFTLGTGTGELFF	TGTGCCATCAGTTTCACCCTTGGGACGGGCACCGGGGAGCTGTTTTTT
TRBD2	TRBV19	NA	TRBJ2-1	CASSPGLDHEQFF	TGTGCCAGTAGTCCCGGACTAGACCATGAGCAGTTCTTC
TRBD1	TRBV7-9	NA	TRBJ1-5	CASQRGLSQPQHF	TGTGCCAGCCAGAGGGGGCTTAGTCAGCCCCAGCATTTT
TRBD1	TRBV27	NA	TRBJ2-7	CASSMTGGYEQYF	TGTGCCAGCAGTATGACAGGGGGCTACGAGCAGTACTTC
TRBD2	TRBV4-2	NA	TRBJ2-5	CASSQVGAGSQETQYF	TGTGCCAGCAGCCAAGTCGGAGCGGGGTCCCAAGAGACCCAGTACTTC
NA	TRBV5-1	NA	TRBJ2-7	CASSLGALYEQYF	TGCGCCAGCAGCTTGGGGGCCCTCTACGAGCAGTACTTC
NA	TRBV29-1	NA	TRBJ2-2	CSARYSGVGTGELFF	TGCAGCGCACGTTACTCGGGAGTGGGCACCGGGGAGCTGTTTTTT
NA	TRBV14	NA	TRBJ1-1	CASSPPPRNTEAFF	TGTGCCAGCAGCCCCCCTCCCCGAAACACTGAAGCTTTCTTT
NA	TRBV18	once	TRBJ2-1	CASSPPGGLGNEQFF	TGTGCCAGCTCACCTCCGGGTGGGCTGGGGAATGAGCAGTTCTTC
NA	TRBV7-2	NA	TRBJ2-4	CASSLGQGLAKNIQYF	TGTGCCAGCAGCTTGGGTCAGGGCCTAGCCAAAAACATTCAGTACTTC
TRBD1	TRBV18	NA	TRBJ1-1	CASSPTGQGINTEAFF	TGTGCCAGCTCACCGACGGGACAGGGAATAAACACTGAAGCTTTCTTT
TRBD2	TRBV5-4	NA	TRBJ2-5	CASSSGTSGGQETQYF	TGTGCCAGCAGCTCAGGGACTAGCGGGGGCCAAGAGACCCAGTACTTC
NA	TRBV2	NA	TRBJ2-7	CASSVGGDSYEQYF	TGTGCCAGCAGTGTCGGCGGGGACTCCTACGAGCAGTACTTC
NA	TRBV20-1	many	TRBJ1-2	CSARAVRAYTF	TGCAGTGCTAGGGCGGTCAGGGCCTACACCTTC
NA	TRBV18	NA	TRBJ2-7	CASSPRGMGQGPYEQYF	TGTGCCAGCTCACCCCGAGGTATGGGACAAGGCCCCTACGAGCAGTACTTC
TRBD1	TRBV27	few	TRBJ2-7	CASRPLRNRETGVVYEQYF	TGTGCCAGCAGACCACTCCGCAACCGGGAGACAGGGGTGGTATACGAGCAGTACTTC
TRBD1	TRBV5-8	NA	TRBJ2-5	CASSQGQGRETQYF	TGTGCCAGCAGCCAGGGACAGGGAAGAGAGACCCAGTACTTC
NA	TRBV6-1	NA	TRBJ2-1	CASSEAWARYNEQFF	TGTGCCAGCAGTGAAGCGTGGGCGCGCTACAATGAGCAGTTCTTC
NA	TRBV6-5	NA	TRBJ2-7	CASTSSYEQYF	TGTGCCAGCACCAGCTCCTACGAGCAGTACTTC
NA	TRBV25-1	NA	TRBJ2-7	CASGLGGVGAYEQYF	TGTGCCAGCGGGTTGGGGGGAGTAGGAGCCTACGAGCAGTACTTC
NA	TRBV28	once	TRBJ1-2	CASSFNTGYTF	TGTGCCAGCAGTTTTAATACTGGCTACACCTTC
NA	TRBV6-6	NA	TRBJ1-1	CASRAGGTNTEAFF	TGTGCCAGTCGTGCCGGGGGGACCAACACTGAAGCTTTCTTT
NA	TRBV28	NA	TRBJ1-5	CASSSGGIGQPQHF	TGTGCCAGCAGTTCGGGGGGGATCGGGCAGCCCCAGCATTTT
TRBD2	TRBV6-5	NA	TRBJ2-1	CASSIAGGYNEQFF	TGTGCCAGCAGTATAGCGGGGGGATACAATGAGCAGTTCTTC
TRBD1	TRBV6-5	NA	TRBJ2-7	CASSQWGQGYEQYF	TGTGCCAGCAGTCAATGGGGACAGGGTTACGAGCAGTACTTC
NA	TRBV6-5	NA	TRBJ2-7	CASSFQVAGEQYF	TGTGCCAGCAGTTTCCAGGTTGCGGGTGAGCAGTACTTC
NA	TRBV27	NA	TRBJ2-2	CASSFTNTGELFF	TGTGCCAGCAGTTTCACGAACACCGGGGAGCTGTTTTTT
NA	TRBV5-4	NA	TRBJ2-4	CASSLSGNIQYF	TGTGCCAGCAGCTTATCAGGAAACATTCAGTACTTC
NA	TRBV5-1	NA	TRBJ2-1	CASSLMAGSQPNEQFF	TGCGCCAGCAGCTTGATGGCGGGATCACAGCCCAATGAGCAGTTCTTC
NA	TRBV10-3	NA	TRBJ2-5	CAISESPVGEETQYF	TGTGCCATCAGTGAGAGTCCCGTAGGCGAAGAGACCCAGTACTTC
NA	TRBV2	NA	TRBJ2-2	CASVVTQNTGELFF	TGTGCCAGCGTCGTGACACAGAACACCGGGGAGCTGTTTTTT
NA	TRBV19	NA	TRBJ1-4	CASSIPGQPTNEKLFF	TGTGCCAGTAGTATACCCGGCCAGCCAACTAATGAAAAACTGTTTTTT
NA	TRBV10-3	NA	TRBJ1-6	CATSTPYNSPLHF	TGTGCCACCTCGACTCCCTATAATTCACCCCTCCACTTT
TRBD1	TRBV5-1	NA	TRBJ1-3	CASSQGGTGNTIYF	TGCGCCAGCAGCCAGGGGGGCACTGGAAACACCATATATTTT
NA	TRBV28	NA	TRBJ2-3	CASRSAQTDTQYF	TGTGCCAGCAGGTCAGCACAAACAGATACGCAGTATTTT